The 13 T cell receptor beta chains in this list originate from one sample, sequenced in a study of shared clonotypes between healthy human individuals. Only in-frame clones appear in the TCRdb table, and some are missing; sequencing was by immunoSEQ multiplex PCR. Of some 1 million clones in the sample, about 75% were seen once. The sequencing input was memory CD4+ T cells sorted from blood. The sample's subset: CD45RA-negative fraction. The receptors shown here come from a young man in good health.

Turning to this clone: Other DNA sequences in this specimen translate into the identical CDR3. The CDR3 bases are TGTGCCAGCAGTTACAGGGAACGAAATTCACCCCTCCACTTT. Amino acids: CASSYRERNSPLHF. J is TRBJ1-6 and V is TRBV27, with D tentatively TRBD1 (6 bases). V was clipped by 4 bases and J by 7 bases, with 11 bases between them. Germline V gene lookup returns CDR1 MNHEY and CDR2 SMNVEV (reference sequence). The CDR3 covers 14 residues.

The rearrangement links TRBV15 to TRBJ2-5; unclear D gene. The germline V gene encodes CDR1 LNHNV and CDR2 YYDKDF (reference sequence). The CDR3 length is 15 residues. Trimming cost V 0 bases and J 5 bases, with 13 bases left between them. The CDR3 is CATSRDAPKEETQYF. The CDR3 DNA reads TGTGCCACCAGCAGAGATGCCCCGAAGGAGGAGACCCAGTACTTC.

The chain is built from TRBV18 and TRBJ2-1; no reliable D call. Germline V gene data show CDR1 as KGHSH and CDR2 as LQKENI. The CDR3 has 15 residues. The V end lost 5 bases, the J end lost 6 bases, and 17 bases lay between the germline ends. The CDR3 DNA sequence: TGTGCCAGCTCAAGCCAGGACGGCCGGGTCAATGAGCAGTTCTTC. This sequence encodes CASSSQDGRVNEQFF.

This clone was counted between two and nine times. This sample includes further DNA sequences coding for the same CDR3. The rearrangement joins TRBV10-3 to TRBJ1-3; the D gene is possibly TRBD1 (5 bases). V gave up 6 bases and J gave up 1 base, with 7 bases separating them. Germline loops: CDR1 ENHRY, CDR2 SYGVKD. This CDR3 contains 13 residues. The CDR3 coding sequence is TGTGCCATCAGGACAGCTTCTGGAAACACCATATATTTT. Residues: CAIRTASGNTIYF.

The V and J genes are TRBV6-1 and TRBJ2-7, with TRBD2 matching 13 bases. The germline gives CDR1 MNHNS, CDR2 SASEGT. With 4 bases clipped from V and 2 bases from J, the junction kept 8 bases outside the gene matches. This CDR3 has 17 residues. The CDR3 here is CASSGGLAGRRAYEQYF. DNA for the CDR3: TGTGCCAGCAGTGGGGGACTAGCGGGGAGAAGAGCCTACGAGCAGTACTTC.

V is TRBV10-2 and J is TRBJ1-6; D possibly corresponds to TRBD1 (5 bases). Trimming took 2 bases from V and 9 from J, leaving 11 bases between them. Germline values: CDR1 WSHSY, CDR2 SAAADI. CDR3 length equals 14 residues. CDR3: CASSEAGNGSPLHF. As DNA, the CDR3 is TGCGCCAGCAGTGAGGCAGGGAATGGTTCACCCCTCCACTTT.

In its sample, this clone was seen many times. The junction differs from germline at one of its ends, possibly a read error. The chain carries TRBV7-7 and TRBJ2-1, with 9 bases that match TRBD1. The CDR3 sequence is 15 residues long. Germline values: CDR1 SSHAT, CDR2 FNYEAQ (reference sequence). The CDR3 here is CASSAGTGWNNEQFF. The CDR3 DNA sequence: TGTGCTAGCAGCGCCGGGACAGGGTGGAACAATGAGCAGTTCTTC.

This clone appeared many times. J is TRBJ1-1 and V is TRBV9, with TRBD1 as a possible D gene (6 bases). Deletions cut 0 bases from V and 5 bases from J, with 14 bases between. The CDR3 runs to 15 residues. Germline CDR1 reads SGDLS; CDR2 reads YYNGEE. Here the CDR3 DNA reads TGTGCCAGCAGCGTAGGTGGGGGCGCGTATACTGAAGCTTTCTTT. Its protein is CASSVGGGAYTEAFF.

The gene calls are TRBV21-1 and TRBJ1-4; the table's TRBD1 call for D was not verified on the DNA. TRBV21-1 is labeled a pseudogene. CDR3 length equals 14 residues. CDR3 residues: CASSAQTGSEKLFF. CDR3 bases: TGTGCCAGCAGCGCTCAGACAGGGTCCGAAAAACTGTTTTTT.

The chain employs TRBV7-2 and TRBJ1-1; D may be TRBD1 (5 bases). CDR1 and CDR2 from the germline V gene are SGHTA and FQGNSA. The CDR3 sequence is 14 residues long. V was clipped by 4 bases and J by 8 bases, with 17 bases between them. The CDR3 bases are TGTGCCAGCAGCTCTCGAAATGTTCAGGGAGAAGCTTTCTTT. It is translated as CASSSRNVQGEAFF.

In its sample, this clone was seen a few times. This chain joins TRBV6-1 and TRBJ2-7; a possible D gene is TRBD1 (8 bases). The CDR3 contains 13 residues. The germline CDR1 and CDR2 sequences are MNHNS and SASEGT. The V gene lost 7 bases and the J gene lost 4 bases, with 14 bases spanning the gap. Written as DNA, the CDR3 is TGTGCCAGCAACAGGGGGGGCTTGTACGAGCAGTACTTC. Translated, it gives CASNRGGLYEQYF.

The CDR3 region has the DNA TGTGCCAGCACCCCCCCTGGAGAGAATTCACCCCTCCACTTT. This encodes CASTPPGENSPLHF. This chain uses TRBV6-5 with TRBJ1-6; D not resolved. This CDR3 is built from 14 residues. Trimming removed 7 bases from V and 7 bases from J, with 14 bases in between. The germline V gene has CDR1 MNHEY and CDR2 SVGAGI.

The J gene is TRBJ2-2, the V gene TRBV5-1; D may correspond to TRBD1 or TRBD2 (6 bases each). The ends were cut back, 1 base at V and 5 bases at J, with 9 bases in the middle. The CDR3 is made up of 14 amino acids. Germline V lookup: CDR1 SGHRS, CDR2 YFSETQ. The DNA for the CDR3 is TGCGCCAGCAGCTTGACAGGGAGGACCGGGGAGCTGTTTTTT. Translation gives CASSLTGRTGELFF.